This T cell receptor (beta chain) was recorded in a study of shared clonotypes between healthy human individuals. CD45RO+ cells went into CD8 memory alongside CCR7-negative CD45RA+ TemRA cells. Repertoires were generated with immunoSEQ multiplex PCR, while TCRdb's copy carries only in-frame clones and drops some. The sample shows about 380,000 clones, about 96% of them seen only once. The clonotype comes from a man aged 25-45 years in good health. The specimen was memory CD8+ T cells sorted from blood. As for subset: CD45RO+ cells pooled with CCR7-negative TemRA cells.

CDR3 coding DNA: TGTGCCAGCAGCCGCACAGATACGCAGTATTTT. Protein: CASSRTDTQYF. This chain links TRBV28 with TRBJ2-3; no clear D. CDR1 and CDR2 (germline): MDHEN, SYDVKM. The V and J ends lost 6 bases and 1 base respectively, with 2 bases between them. This CDR3 has 11 amino acids.